What follows is one T cell receptor beta chain and its context. This specimen comes from a study of blood T cell repertoires in COVID-19. Study context: Researchers got acute and convalescent COVID-19 samples from the United States, Italy and Spain. T cells, B-cell-depleted T cells, or PBMCs supplied cDNA or gDNA.

Generated by immunoSEQ multiplex PCR, the TCRdb table keeps only in-frame clones and is missing some. Of around 72,000 clones listed, 91% are singletons. The CDR3 has 14 residues. Germline CDR1 and CDR2: KGHSH and LQKENI. V lost 2 bases and J 2 bases, leaving 10 bases between the germline ends. The chain is built from TRBV18 and TRBJ2-7, with a weak D call TRBD1 (5 bases). The clonotype comes from a human donor with active COVID-19. The donor label of this sample is uncertain. Sequencing was performed on peripheral blood. The CDR3 loop is CASSPSTGAYEQYF. As DNA, the CDR3 is TGTGCCAGCTCACCATCTACAGGCGCCTACGAGCAGTACTTC.